This TCR beta chain comes out of a study of blood T cell repertoires in COVID-19 (TCRdb year 2020). Regarding the complete study: Samples covering the acute and convalescent phases of COVID-19 were provided by collaborators in the United States, Italy and Spain. The sample metadata nearly always contained a de-identified subject ID, COVID-19 status, age in years and sex. The repertoires were made available in a free public database intended to serve as a resource for research on the immune response to SARS-CoV-2. Samples were obtained from the ongoing ImmuneRACE study (first 160 participants) and from over 1,000 subjects provided by 6 global collaborators. The material from the prospective study consisted of cDNA or gDNA derived from T cells, B-cell-depleted T cells, or PBMCs. Deeply sampled blood TCRbeta repertoires from subjects exposed to, actively infected with, or recovered from COVID-19 were included in the dataset. HLA class I and class II types, where available, came from metadata supplied by the sample provider rather than from assay-based typing. On the study overall, not on this receptor specifically: Clinical and demographic metadata were provided uncurated, with the amount varying by source and participant.

The germline V gene gives CDR1 as SQVTM and CDR2 as ANQGSEA. From the cysteine up to the phenylalanine, the CDR3 has a length of 13 residues. The entry retains the CDR3 DNA only, 39 bases that are in frame from base 1. The V end gives up 6 bases and the J end 5 bases, leaving 7 bases in the junction not matched to a gene. TCRbeta CDR3 regions were amplified from genomic DNA using the immunoSEQ Assay, a bias-controlled multiplex PCR. The paper's processing steps were these. The number of nucleated cells in each sample was estimated from the amplification of reference gene primers within the assay. To quantify the absolute abundance of each unique TCRbeta CDR3 rearrangement, sequence reads were collapsed and filtered. For each sample, productive Simpson clonality was calculated as the square root of Simpson's diversity index across productive rearrangements. Held by TCRdb, this immuneACCESS table contains in-frame sequences only and omits some clones. Under half of the omission traces to an unresolved V gene where checked; the cause of the rest is unknown. The V and J calls and clone size come from that table; D and trimming were worked out from the DNA. The sample contains under 250,000 clones, approximately 78% of them found a single time. The ten largest clones add up to less than 3.5% of the sample.

The collaborating institutions used their own protocols to collect whole blood in K2EDTA tubes. Collaborator samples were shipped for TCRbeta analysis as frozen whole blood, isolated PBMCs, or DNA extracted from either sample type. In regard to this clone: Its antigen remains unidentified. The sample holds no much larger clone one base away, and base qualities are not on file.

Source material: peripheral blood. This TCR derives from a woman under 30 with acute or convalescent COVID-19. The V and J genes are TRBV29-1 and TRBJ1-2; the central 9 bases match TRBD1. The CDR3 region: CSVPRQGVYGYTF. The nucleotide sequence is given as TGCAGCGTGCCAAGACAGGGGGTGTATGGCTACACCTTC.